A single sample is the source of the 27 T cell receptor beta chains below, sequenced in a study of regulatory T cells in long-lasting Graves disease. Building the TCR beta libraries relied on iRepertoire HTBI primers, and CDR3 regions underwent Arm-PCR. Using its own MiXCR run on the multiplex PCR reads, TCRdb lists one record per CDR3 protein. Of 520,000 or so distinct CDR3 sequences listed, about 12% are singletons. Time point of the sample: newly diagnosed GD, antithyroid drugs for less than 3 months. TCR sequences were obtained from RNA taken from PBMCs. A further study also used this sample, focusing on T cells in Graves' hyperthyroidism and ophthalmopathy.

This specimen was peripheral blood mononuclear cells (PBMCs), taken at new diagnosis, from a patient treated with antithyroid drugs. These receptors originate from a woman in her 30s with Graves disease.

This clonotype was picked up a small number of times. This sequence joins TRBV27 and TRBJ2-7; D possibly corresponds to TRBD2 (5 bases). The CDR3 totals 14 residues. V was shortened by 2 bases and J by 0 bases, with 8 bases between the two germline ends. The V gene's germline CDR1 is MNHEY and CDR2 SMNVEV (reference sequence). CDR3 sequence reads: CASSLGGFSYEQYF. DNA of the CDR3: TGTGCCAGCAGTTTAGGAGGATTCTCCTACGAGCAGTACTTC.

V gene TRBV7-9 combines with J gene TRBJ2-2; possible D gene TRBD1, 5 bases. Looked up from germline, CDR1 is SEHNR and CDR2 is FQNEAQ (reference sequence). This CDR3 comprises 14 residues. Trimming took 6 bases from V and 7 from J, leaving 15 bases between them. DNA for the CDR3: TGTGCCAGCAGTTTAAGAGCAGGGATCGGGGAGCTGTTTTTT. Its protein is CASSLRAGIGELFF. Full variable domain (missing parts from reference TRBV7-9 and TRBJ2-2): DTGVSQNPRHKITKRGQNVTFRCDPISEHNRLYWYRQTLGQGPEFLTYFQNEAQLEKSRLLSDRFSAERPKGSFSTLEIQRTEQGDSAMYLCASSLRAGIGELFFGEGSRLTVL.

This clonotype was recorded many times. The chain uses TRBV2 and TRBJ1-1; D gene uncertain. Trimming removed 9 bases at V and 3 bases at J, with 14 bases between. CDR1 is SNHLY, CDR2 FYNNEI, per germline. CDR3 length: 13 amino acids. The CDR3 region is CASTTQRYTEAFF. The CDR3 DNA reads TGTGCCAGTACCACACAGAGGTACACTGAAGCTTTCTTT.

Ten or more counts support this clonotype. The rearrangement uses TRBV11-2 and TRBJ1-1; 8 bases map to TRBD1. CDR1 SGHAT and CDR2 FQNNGV come from the germline V gene. V gave up 5 bases and J gave up 4 bases; unmatched junction bases: 6. The CDR3 has 14 residues. The CDR3, as DNA: TGTGCCAGCAGCAAGAGGACAGGGACCACTGAAGCTTTCTTT. This codes for CASSKRTGTTEAFF.

At least ten counts were recorded for this clonotype. The V and J genes are TRBV19 and TRBJ1-1; weak D call: TRBD1 (5 bases). V lost 3 bases and J lost 1, with 12 bases in between. Per the germline V gene, CDR1 is LNHDA and CDR2 is SQIVND (reference sequence). The CDR3 totals 15 residues. The CDR3 spells CASSMRQGGNTEAFF. CDR3 nucleotides: TGTGCCAGTAGTATGCGGCAGGGAGGGAACACTGAAGCTTTCTTT.

This clonotype was seen a few times. This sequence joins TRBV19 and TRBJ1-2, with TRBD1 as a possible D gene (6 bases). CDR3 size: 14 residues. Germline CDR1 and CDR2: LNHDA and SQIVND (reference sequence). V dropped 6 bases and J dropped 4 bases, with 15 bases sitting between them. The CDR3 loop is CASRSLGQIYGYTF. The CDR3 DNA sequence: TGTGCCAGTAGAAGTCTGGGACAAATCTATGGCTACACCTTC. The whole variable domain, filled in from reference TRBV19 and TRBJ1-2, reads DGGITQSPKYLFRKEGQNVTLSCEQNLNHDAMYWYRQDPGQGLRLIYYSQIVNDFQKGDIAEGYSVSREKKESFPLTVTSAQKNPTAFYLCASRSLGQIYGYTFGSGTRLTVV.

There are many counts of this clonotype. This rearrangement joins TRBV2 to TRBJ1-5; D is unresolved. Germline V gene lookup returns CDR1 SNHLY and CDR2 FYNNEI. V shed 0 bases and J shed 5 bases, with 8 bases lying between them. The CDR3 is 14 amino acids. This CDR3 reads CASSEASRYQPQHF. The CDR3 DNA reads TGTGCCAGCAGTGAAGCGTCCCGGTATCAGCCCCAGCATTTT. Full variable domain (rest looked up from reference TRBV2 and TRBJ1-5): EPEVTQTPSHQVTQMGQEVILRCVPISNHLYFYWYRQILGQKVEFLVSFYNNEISEKSEIFDDQFSVERPDGSNFTLKIRSTKLEDSAMYFCASSEASRYQPQHFGDGTRLSIL.

This clonotype was counted between two and nine times. The V call is TRBV29-1, the J call TRBJ2-1, with 9 bases lining up with TRBD2. Unmatched junction bases numbered 13, after V lost 6 bases and J lost 7 bases. Per the germline V gene, CDR1 is SQVTM and CDR2 is ANQGSEA. The CDR3 extends over 15 amino acids. CDR3 protein: CSVNRAGGRANEQFF. The CDR3 nucleotides are TGCAGCGTGAATCGAGCGGGAGGCAGGGCGAATGAGCAGTTCTTC.

This clonotype has a count of ten or more. V gene TRBV6-2 or TRBV6-3 combines with J gene TRBJ2-7; 8 positions agree with TRBD2. Per the germline V gene, CDR1 is MNHEY and CDR2 is SVGEGT. Unmatched junction bases numbered 13, after V lost 7 bases and J lost 5 bases. The CDR3 consists of 15 residues. CDR3 nucleotides: TGTGCCAGCACTTATAGCGGGAAGGACCCCAACGAGCAGTACTTC. As protein: CASTYSGKDPNEQYF.

This clonotype was seen a handful of times. J is TRBJ2-2 and V is TRBV20-1, with 7 bases matching TRBD1. The CDR3 covers 14 residues. The V and J ends lost 4 bases and 1 base, in that order; junction bases with no gene match: 3. Germline V gene lookup returns CDR1 DFQATT and CDR2 SNEGSKA (reference sequence). CDR3 sequence: CSAKDRQNTGELFF. The CDR3 nucleotides read TGCAGTGCTAAGGACAGGCAGAACACCGGGGAGCTGTTTTTT.

At least ten counts were recorded for this clonotype. The rearrangement uses TRBV2 and TRBJ2-3; 9 bases line up with TRBD1. Germline loops: CDR1 SNHLY, CDR2 FYNNEI. J gave up 6 bases and V 3 bases, and 7 bases lay outside the gene matches. There are 15 residues in the CDR3. Here the CDR3 reads CASSDPRDRVDTQYF. CDR3 DNA sequence: TGTGCCAGCAGTGACCCCCGGGACAGGGTGGATACGCAGTATTTT.

This clonotype was detected many times. The chain is built from TRBV3-1 and TRBJ2-1; no definite D call. With 0 bases removed from V and 10 bases from J, the gap between germline ends came to 10 bases. Germline CDR1 is LGHDT and CDR2 is YNNKEL (reference sequence). This CDR3 has 13 residues. Written as DNA, the CDR3 is TGTGCCAGCAGCCAAGAGTGGACGACCGAGCAGTTCTTC. Residues: CASSQEWTTEQFF.

This clonotype was observed a few times. The chain uses TRBV6-1 and TRBJ2-2; tentatively, D is TRBD2 (5 bases). V gave up 7 bases and J gave up 1 base, with 13 bases separating them. CDR1 MNHNS and CDR2 SASEGT come from the germline V gene. CDR3 length: 15 residues. The CDR3 bases are TGTGCCAGCAACCCAGCGGCAAAGAACACCGGGGAGCTGTTTTTT. Protein product: CASNPAAKNTGELFF.

This clonotype was seen repeatedly, ten times or more. The rearrangement links TRBV28 to TRBJ2-2; 13 bases agree with TRBD2. With V trimmed by 5 bases and J by 6 bases, 9 bases remained unmatched. This CDR3 comprises 17 residues. Germline CDR1 reads MDHEN; CDR2 reads SYDVKM. CDR3 DNA sequence: TGTGCCAGCAGTCCCGTCCGGACTAGCGGGAGATCCGGGGAGCTGTTTTTT. Translated, it gives CASSPVRTSGRSGELFF.

This clonotype was observed at least ten times. The gene calls are TRBV7-8 and TRBJ2-7; 11 bases align to TRBD2. The trim removed 5 bases at V and 4 bases at J, leaving 10 bases unmatched. The CDR3 is 16 residues long. Looked up from germline, CDR1 is SGHVS and CDR2 is FQNEAQ. CDR3 region: CASSLPPLAGDYEQYF. The CDR3 nucleotides are TGTGCCAGCAGCCTCCCCCCACTAGCGGGAGATTACGAGCAGTACTTC.

This clonotype has just a few counts. The V gene is TRBV6-5, the J gene TRBJ1-4; 9 bases line up with TRBD1. The CDR3 spans 16 residues. After removal of 0 bases from V and 7 bases from J, the junction contained 6 bases not matched to a gene. Germline assignment: CDR1 MNHEY and CDR2 SVGAGI. The CDR3 sequence is CASSYSDRGAGEKLFF. The CDR3 DNA reads as TGTGCCAGCAGTTACTCGGACAGGGGAGCTGGTGAAAAACTGTTTTTT.

In regard to this clonotype: Being one base from a much bigger clone, this may be a read error. The V and J genes are TRBV2 and TRBJ1-2, with 8 bases identical to TRBD1. Germline V gives CDR1 SNHLY, CDR2 FYNNEI. The CDR3 sequence is 13 residues long. CDR3 DNA sequence: TGTACACAAGCAGGGGGCCCCCGTTATGGCTACACCTTC. Encoded protein: CTQAGGPRYGYTF.

As to this clonotype: Relative to the germline gene, one junction end is altered; a read error may explain this. V usage is TRBV28 and J usage is TRBJ1-4, with D hard to call. Germline V gene sequence: CDR1 MDHEN, CDR2 SYDVKM. This CDR3 comprises 12 residues. The CDR3 DNA reads TGTGCCAACAGTTTGGAGAATGAAAAACTGTTTTTT. The encoded protein is CANSLENEKLFF.

This clonotype has ten or more counts. The gene calls are TRBV11-2 and TRBJ2-1, with TRBD2 matching 7 bases. This CDR3 is 15 amino acids long. The germline V gene encodes CDR1 SGHAT and CDR2 FQNNGV. With V trimmed by 7 bases and J by 9 bases, 15 bases remained unmatched. CDR3 region: CASTFPGRESGEQFF. CDR3 DNA: TGTGCCAGCACATTCCCCGGGCGGGAGTCCGGTGAGCAGTTCTTC.

The sample holds many counts of this clonotype. V gene TRBV20-1 combines with J gene TRBJ2-2; tentative D call: TRBD1 (6 bases). This CDR3 is built from 15 residues. Deletions cut 2 bases from V and 3 bases from J, with 13 bases between. Per germline, CDR1 DFQATT and CDR2 SNEGSKA (reference sequence). CDR3 sequence: CSARSKTGYTGELFF. The CDR3 region has the DNA TGCAGTGCTAGATCTAAGACAGGATACACCGGGGAGCTGTTTTTT.

The V call is TRBV27, the J call TRBJ2-7; D perhaps matches TRBD2 (6 bases). The J call may be in error: the DNA end matches TRBJ2-3 better. The CDR3 runs to 14 residues. Germline V CDR1 and CDR2: MNHEY, SMNVEV (reference sequence). CDR3 nucleotides: TGTGCCAGCAGTTTAAAGGGACTGGTAGATACGCAGTATTTT. Its translation is CASSLKGLVDTQYF.

The V and J genes are TRBV19 and TRBJ2-1, with 16 bases fitting TRBD2. Trimming cost V 4 bases and J 4 bases; bases outside gene matches: 10. The CDR3 has 19 residues. From germline, CDR1 is LNHDA and CDR2 SQIVND (reference sequence). This CDR3 reads CASSTLGLAGGKLYNEQFF. In DNA form, the CDR3 reads TGTGCCAGTAGTACCTTGGGACTAGCGGGAGGGAAACTATACAATGAGCAGTTCTTC.

This clonotype was seen at least ten times. The V call is TRBV11-1, the J call TRBJ2-7; 10 positions match TRBD1. From germline, CDR1 is SGHAT and CDR2 FQDESV (reference sequence). This CDR3 region has 13 residues. Germline trimming cut 5 bases from V and 4 bases from J; bases unmatched to any gene: 2. The CDR3 DNA reads as TGTGCCAGCAGCGACAGGGGGCTATACGAGCAGTACTTC. Residues: CASSDRGLYEQYF.

This clonotype showed up many times. V is TRBV11-2 and J is TRBJ2-5, with D hard to call. The V gene's germline CDR1 is SGHAT and CDR2 FQNNGV. V was shortened by 1 base and J by 1 base, with 10 bases between the two germline ends. CDR3 length: 15 amino acids. DNA of the CDR3: TGTGCCAGCAGCTTAGTGGGTAGTGTCCAAGAGACCCAGTACTTC. Its translation is CASSLVGSVQETQYF.

Many counts were recorded for this clonotype. J is TRBJ2-3 and V is TRBV28, with D hard to call. CDR1 MDHEN and CDR2 SYDVKM come from the germline V gene. Trimming cost V 5 bases and J 0 bases, with 9 bases left between them. This CDR3 has 14 amino acids. CDR3 sequence (DNA): TGTGCCAGCAGTACTCCTGCTAGCACAGATACGCAGTATTTT. Its protein is CASSTPASTDTQYF.

This clonotype was seen ten or more times. The V gene is TRBV10-3, the J gene TRBJ1-1, with D unclear. CDR1 is ENHRY and CDR2 is SYGVKD in the germline V gene. V lost 3 bases and J lost 1, with 9 bases in between. The CDR3 contains 14 residues. CDR3 loop: CAISEGDTNTEAFF. The DNA of the CDR3 is TGTGCCATCAGTGAAGGAGACACGAACACTGAAGCTTTCTTT.

This sequence joins TRBV29-1 and TRBJ1-2, with D possibly TRBD1 on 6 matching bases. CDR3 length equals 12 residues. Germline assignment: CDR1 SQVTM and CDR2 ANQGSEA. V was pared by 6 bases and J by 4 bases, with 12 bases between. CDR3 in DNA: TGCAGCGTGGGGGGCGCGGGCTATGGCTACACCTTC. Translation: CSVGGAGYGYTF.